The 27 T cell receptor beta chains given below trace back to one sample, sequenced in a study of T-cell memory formation after mild COVID-19. TCRdb ran MiXCR on the 5' RACE reads and lists one entry per CDR3 protein. Of 250,000 to 300,000 distinct CDR3 sequences in the sample, 15% to 20% were seen once. The sequencing input was PBMCs or a T cell subset sorted from them (not recorded which). The receptor set was obtained from a man between 18 and 35 years old who had mild COVID-19 (a few samples of this study predate the infection). Cell type and time point are not known.

This clonotype was observed a few times. This chain uses TRBV15 with TRBJ2-7; TRBD2 might be the D (6 bases). Trimming removed 0 bases from V and 6 bases from J, with 9 bases in between. Germline CDR1 and CDR2: LNHNV and YYDKDF (reference sequence). This CDR3 has 13 amino acids. The CDR3 DNA reads as TGTGCCACCAGCAGAGATGTGGGGGGCGAGCAGTACGTC. It yields the protein CATSRDVGGEQYV.

CDR3 sequence reads: CASSPRQGAKNIQYF. CDR3 DNA sequence: TGTGCCAGCAGCCCCCGACAGGGAGCCAAAAACATTCAGTACTTC. The rearrangement uses TRBV7-2 and TRBJ2-4; 7 nucleotides line up with TRBD1. Germline CDR1 reads SGHTA; CDR2 reads FQGNSA. The CDR3 runs to 15 residues. Germline trimming cut 5 bases from V and 0 bases from J; bases unmatched to any gene: 4. Using reference TRBV7-2 and TRBJ2-4 for the parts outside the CDR3, the full variable domain is GAGVSQSPSNKVTEKGKDVELRCDPISGHTALYWYRQSLGQGLEFLIYFQGNSAPDKSGLPSDRFSAERTGGSVSTLTIQRTQQEDSAVYLCASSPRQGAKNIQYFGAGTRLSVL.

There are a few counts of this clonotype. The chain uses TRBV7-8 and TRBJ2-2, with TRBD1 matching 10 bases. The germline V gene encodes CDR1 SGHVS and CDR2 FQNEAQ. V was clipped by 5 bases and J by 7 bases; unmatched bases: 10. The CDR3 spans 16 residues. CDR3 sequence: CASSPGPGQGFGELFF. The CDR3 nucleotides read TGTGCCAGCAGCCCCGGACCGGGACAGGGGTTCGGGGAGCTGTTTTTT. Full variable domain (missing parts from reference TRBV7-8 and TRBJ2-2): GAGVSQSPRYKVAKRGQDVALRCDPISGHVSLFWYQQALGQGPEFLTYFQNEAQLDKSGLPSDRFFAERPEGSVSTLKIQRTQQEDSAVYLCASSPGPGQGFGELFFGEGSRLTVL.

This clonotype was counted once. The chain couples TRBV6-2 or TRBV6-3 to TRBJ2-6, with 8 bases that match TRBD1. Germline assignment: CDR1 MNHEY and CDR2 SVGEGT. The CDR3 is 17 amino acids. J gave up 1 base and V 9 bases, and 11 bases lay outside the gene matches. CDR3 nucleotides: TGTGCCAGTTTCCACAGGGGGAGAGAGTCTGGGGCCAACGTCCTGACTTTC. This translates into CASFHRGRESGANVLTF.

The chain carries TRBV4-1 and TRBJ1-1; 10 positions match TRBD1. Germline CDR1 reads MGHRA; CDR2 reads YSYEKL. The trim removed 3 bases at V and 5 bases at J, leaving 9 bases unmatched. The CDR3 covers 16 residues. CDR3 residues: CASSQAMTGGRTEAFF. The CDR3 coding sequence is TGCGCCAGCAGCCAGGCTATGACAGGGGGCCGGACTGAAGCTTTCTTT.

This clonotype showed up just a few times. This chain connects TRBV6-2 or TRBV6-3 to TRBJ2-1; 13 bases map to TRBD2. The trim removed 2 bases at V and 15 bases at J, leaving 7 bases unmatched. The CDR3 covers 14 residues. Germline values: CDR1 MNHEY, CDR2 SVGEGT. Here the CDR3 reads CASSYVPLAGGRFF. As DNA, the CDR3 is TGTGCCAGCAGTTACGTCCCACTAGCGGGGGGGCGGTTCTTC.

There are many counts of this clonotype. This chain connects TRBV4-2 to TRBJ1-2; D remains unclear. V was shortened by 1 base and J by 5 bases, with 11 bases between the two germline ends. The CDR3 has 14 amino acids. In germline, CDR1 is LGHNA, CDR2 YNFKEQ. The CDR3 here is CASSQGPLGYGYTF. The CDR3 bases are TGTGCCAGCAGCCAAGGGCCGCTTGGGTATGGCTACACCTTC.

V is TRBV7-9 and J is TRBJ1-2; 7 bases agree with TRBD1. The trim removed 3 bases at V and 8 bases at J, leaving 3 bases unmatched. The CDR3 loop spans 12 amino acids. Germline V CDR1 and CDR2: SEHNR, FQNEAQ (reference sequence). The CDR3, as DNA: TGTGCCAGCAGCTTTGGACAGGACGGCTACACCTTC. Its translation: CASSFGQDGYTF.

This clonotype was counted only a few times. V usage is TRBV2 and J usage is TRBJ1-5; no firm D call. CDR3 size: 12 residues. Germline V CDR1 and CDR2: SNHLY, FYNNEI. V gave up 4 bases and J gave up 5 bases, with 6 bases separating them. CDR3 in amino acids: CASSGAYQPQHF. CDR3 sequence (DNA): TGTGCCAGCAGTGGAGCTTATCAGCCCCAGCATTTT.

This chain connects TRBV7-2 to TRBJ2-1; possible D gene TRBD1, 5 bases. Germline V CDR1 and CDR2: SGHTA, FQGNSA. CDR3 length: 15 amino acids. V dropped 1 base and J dropped 5 bases, with 12 bases sitting between them. The CDR3 sequence is CASSLVVTDNNEQFF. The CDR3, as DNA: TGTGCCAGCAGCTTAGTTGTGACAGACAACAATGAGCAGTTCTTC.

This clonotype was counted a few times. The V gene is TRBV7-9, the J gene TRBJ1-1, with D uncertain. V gave up 1 base and J gave up 4 bases, with 13 bases separating them. The CDR3 runs to 15 residues. The V gene's germline CDR1 is SEHNR and CDR2 FQNEAQ (reference sequence). The CDR3 nucleotides read TGTGCCAGCAGCTTAGAAGGTTCAGGAAGCACTGAAGCTTTCTTT. It is translated as CASSLEGSGSTEAFF.

In this sample, this clonotype turned up a few times. The gene calls are TRBV3-1 and TRBJ2-3, with 12 nucleotides matching TRBD2. Trimming cost V 3 bases and J 2 bases; bases outside gene matches: 3. Germline V CDR1 and CDR2: LGHDT, YNNKEL (reference sequence). The CDR3 is 16 residues long. The CDR3 nucleotides read TGTGCCAGCAGCCAGAGACTAGCGGGGGACACAGATACGCAGTATTTT. The encoded protein is CASSQRLAGDTDTQYF.

The gene calls are TRBV7-9 and TRBJ2-2; unclear D gene. Deletions cut 5 bases from V and 5 bases from J, with 18 bases between. Germline V CDR1 and CDR2: SEHNR, FQNEAQ (reference sequence). The CDR3 length is 16 residues. The CDR3 DNA is TGTGCCAGCAGCCAAACCCCTATTGGGCGGACCGGGGAGCTGTTTTTT. This translates into CASSQTPIGRTGELFF.

V gene TRBV4-3 combines with J gene TRBJ1-2; D is unclear. Germline CDR1 reads LGHNA; CDR2 reads YSLEER. The germline V and J ends were trimmed by 0 bases and 1 base, with 12 bases remaining between them. The CDR3 is 16 residues long. The CDR3 DNA follows: TGCGCCAGCAGCCAAGATTGGAGTTCGATTAACTATGGCTACACCTTC. It is translated as CASSQDWSSINYGYTF.

The rearrangement links TRBV4-2 to TRBJ1-6; TRBD1 matches 7 bases. The CDR3 is made up of 17 amino acids. V shed 0 bases and J 10 bases; nucleotides not matched to a gene: 12. Germline CDR1 and CDR2: LGHNA and YNFKEQ. The CDR3 protein is CASSQDVGQVLRSPLHF. In DNA, the CDR3 is TGTGCCAGCAGCCAAGATGTAGGACAGGTTCTTCGGTCACCCCTCCACTTT.

The chain carries TRBV20-1 and TRBJ1-5; 7 bases line up with TRBD1. Germline loops: CDR1 DFQATT, CDR2 SNEGSKA (reference sequence). V lost 5 bases, J lost 7 bases, and 14 bases stayed unmatched. The CDR3 spans 15 residues. The CDR3: CSAFPLTGLDQPQHF. Here the CDR3 DNA reads TGCAGTGCTTTCCCCCTGACAGGGTTGGACCAGCCCCAGCATTTT.

This clonotype has more than one count but fewer than ten. This chain joins TRBV6-2 or TRBV6-3 and TRBJ1-5; 7 bases are a match to TRBD1. Germline V gene data show CDR1 as MNHEY and CDR2 as SVGEGT. The CDR3 sequence is 15 residues long. Unmatched junction bases numbered 8, after V lost 6 bases and J lost 3 bases. Here the CDR3 reads CASSHPTGYNQPQHF. In DNA form, the CDR3 reads TGTGCCAGCAGCCATCCGACAGGGTACAATCAGCCCCAGCATTTT.

This clonotype was seen more than once but under ten times. The V gene is TRBV4-3, the J gene TRBJ1-4; no reliable D call. CDR1 is LGHNA, CDR2 YSLEER, per germline. With 0 bases removed from V and 10 bases from J, the gap between germline ends came to 15 bases. The CDR3 sequence is 15 residues long. The CDR3 is CASSQDLWTLGKLFF. The CDR3 region has the DNA TGCGCCAGCAGCCAAGATCTTTGGACCCTGGGAAAACTGTTTTTT.

The CDR3 coding sequence is TGTGCCAGCAGCCCCTCGGGGCTGAACACTGAAGCTTTCTTT. Translation: CASSPSGLNTEAFF. The chain uses TRBV7-8 and TRBJ1-1; weak D call: TRBD1 (5 bases). The length of the CDR3 is 14 residues. Germline assignment: CDR1 SGHVS and CDR2 FQNEAQ. V shed 5 bases and J shed 0 bases, with 10 bases lying between them. Complete variable domain (other parts from reference TRBV7-8 and TRBJ1-1): GAGVSQSPRYKVAKRGQDVALRCDPISGHVSLFWYQQALGQGPEFLTYFQNEAQLDKSGLPSDRFFAERPEGSVSTLKIQRTQQEDSAVYLCASSPSGLNTEAFFGQGTRLTVV.

In this sample, this clonotype turned up a few times. This CDR3 reads CASTPTSGVLLDTDTQYF. CDR3 nucleotide sequence: TGTGCCAGCACCCCGACTAGCGGGGTCCTTCTCGACACAGATACGCAGTATTTT. The rearrangement links TRBV6-2 or TRBV6-3 to TRBJ2-3, with 11 positions matching TRBD2. Germline values: CDR1 MNHEY, CDR2 SVGEGT. The CDR3 is 18 amino acids. V shed 7 bases, J shed 2 bases, and the junction held 14 bases outside the gene matches.

This chain uses TRBV15 with TRBJ1-1; D gene ambiguous. CDR3 length: 15 residues. Germline V lookup: CDR1 LNHNV, CDR2 YYDKDF (reference sequence). The V and J ends lost 4 bases and 1 base respectively, with 13 bases between them. This CDR3 reads CATSIGQNWNTEAFF. CDR3 bases: TGTGCCACCAGCATCGGCCAGAACTGGAACACTGAAGCTTTCTTT.

This clonotype was seen a few times. The V gene is TRBV7-8, the J gene TRBJ2-7, with D unresolved. CDR1 is SGHVS and CDR2 is FQNEAQ in the germline V gene. The CDR3 is made up of 11 amino acids. V lost 2 bases and J 7 bases, leaving 6 bases between the germline ends. The CDR3 DNA follows: TGTGCCAGCAGCTTATGGGAAGAGCAGTACTTC. This codes for CASSLWEEQYF.

This clonotype was seen more than once but under ten times. The chain combines TRBV7-9 with TRBJ2-1; D tentatively reads TRBD1 or TRBD2 (5 bases each). The germline V and J ends were trimmed by 1 base and 8 bases, with 18 bases remaining between them. CDR1 SEHNR and CDR2 FQNEAQ come from the germline V gene (reference sequence). This CDR3 contains 16 residues. CDR3 sequence (DNA): TGTGCCAGCAGCTTAGGTGGGTGGGATGGGGACCATGAGCAGTTCTTC. Protein product: CASSLGGWDGDHEQFF.

This sequence joins TRBV12-3 or TRBV12-4 and TRBJ2-6; D not resolved. Trimming stripped 3 bases from V and 0 bases from J, with 12 bases between. The CDR3 is 17 residues long. The CDR3 reads CASSFGQPSSGANVLTF. In DNA form, the CDR3 reads TGTGCCAGCAGTTTCGGGCAGCCCTCCTCTGGGGCCAACGTCCTGACTTTC.

Written as DNA, the CDR3 is TGTGCCAGCAGTTTGTACAGGGTCAATGGCTACACCTTC. This codes for CASSLYRVNGYTF. The rearrangement joins TRBV12-3 or TRBV12-4 to TRBJ1-2; possible D gene TRBD1, 6 bases. Trimming took 3 bases from V and 6 from J, leaving 11 bases between them. The CDR3 contains 13 residues.

The genes are TRBV4-3 and TRBJ1-1; tentative D call: TRBD1 (6 bases). The CDR3 runs to 13 residues. Per germline, CDR1 LGHNA and CDR2 YSLEER. The V gene lost 1 base and the J gene lost 8 bases, with 11 bases spanning the gap. CDR3 sequence: CASSQGLGQEAFF. The CDR3 nucleotides read TGCGCCAGCAGCCAAGGCCTCGGACAGGAAGCTTTCTTT.

This clonotype occurred a few times. The rearrangement links TRBV5-1 to TRBJ1-1; the D is unclear. Germline loops: CDR1 SGHRS, CDR2 YFSETQ. The CDR3 runs 17 residues. Trimming took 3 bases from V and 9 from J, leaving 27 bases between them. The CDR3: CASSSHYRALSPEKAFF. The CDR3 DNA reads as TGCGCCAGCAGCTCTCATTACCGGGCACTAAGCCCAGAAAAAGCTTTCTTT.